This entry lists 14 T cell receptor beta chains sequenced from one sample in a study of blood T cells in healthy people across ages. Together with a sample-barcoded 5' primer, a J-beta primer mix was included in a second PCR lasting about 6 to 11 cycles. Using its own MiXCR run on the 5' RACE reads, TCRdb lists one record per CDR3 protein. The sample includes approximately 1,000,000 distinct CDR3 sequences, more than 30% of them seen just once. The sample taken for sequencing was blood. These receptors all come from a man younger than 35 in good health.

This clonotype was observed a handful of times. The chain links TRBV6-6 to TRBJ1-6; TRBD1 might be the D (5 bases). Per the germline V gene, CDR1 is MNHNY and CDR2 is SVGAGI (reference sequence). The V gene lost 3 bases and the J gene lost 10 bases, with 13 bases spanning the gap. The CDR3 has 14 residues. The CDR3 DNA reads TGTGCCAGCAGTTATAAGGCTCAGGGCTCACCCCTCCACTTT. It codes for CASSYKAQGSPLHF.

The chain employs TRBV28 and TRBJ1-5; tentative D call: TRBD1 (5 bases). Germline CDR1 reads MDHEN; CDR2 reads SYDVKM. With 5 bases removed from V and 11 bases from J, the gap between germline ends came to 22 bases. This CDR3 spans 15 amino acids. CDR3: CASSDTAGVTPSQHF. As DNA, the CDR3 is TGTGCCAGCAGTGATACAGCGGGGGTCACCCCTTCCCAGCATTTT.

This clonotype has a single count. The chain carries TRBV9 and TRBJ1-6; tentative D call: TRBD1 (5 bases). The CDR3 spans 16 residues. Germline CDR1 SGDLS, CDR2 YYNGEE. V lost 0 bases, J lost 5 bases, and 12 bases lay in between. CDR3 residues: CASSVEVTEHNSPLHF. The DNA for the CDR3 is TGTGCCAGCAGCGTAGAGGTGACAGAACATAATTCACCCCTCCACTTT.

The genes are TRBV4-2 and TRBJ2-6, with 10 nucleotides matching TRBD1. The V gene end was trimmed by 5 bases and the J gene end by 2 bases; junction bases not matched to a gene: 6. Germline assignment: CDR1 LGHNA and CDR2 YNFKEQ. CDR3 length: 17 amino acids. CDR3 amino acids: CASSSPGQGTGANVLTF. CDR3 in DNA: TGTGCCAGCAGCTCGCCGGGACAGGGGACTGGGGCCAACGTCCTGACTTTC.

CDR3 sequence (DNA): TGTGCCAGCAGCCAAGCGAGGGGGACTTACAATGAGCAGTTCTTC. It specifies CASSQARGTYNEQFF. This chain connects TRBV3-1 to TRBJ2-1; TRBD1 or TRBD2 may be the D gene (6 bases each). CDR3 length equals 15 residues. Germline-derived CDR1 and CDR2 are LGHDT and YNNKEL (reference sequence). Trimming pared 1 base from V and 4 bases from J, leaving 11 bases between.

The chain recombines TRBV6-5 with TRBJ1-2; D remains ambiguous. Trimming took off 8 bases at V and 8 bases at J, with 12 bases between the two ends. The CDR3 is made up of 11 amino acids. The V gene's germline CDR1 is MNHEY and CDR2 SVGAGI. The CDR3 loop is CASRGSRGYTF. CDR3 sequence (DNA): TGTGCCAGCCGTGGTAGTCGCGGCTACACCTTC.

J is TRBJ1-6 and V is TRBV5-6, with D unclear. Germline V gene data show CDR1 as SGHDT and CDR2 as YYEEEE. The CDR3 is 18 residues long. V dropped 4 bases and J dropped 0 bases, with 17 bases sitting between them. The CDR3 loop is CASSPGSGASSYNSPLHF. The CDR3 DNA reads as TGTGCCAGCAGCCCGGGGAGCGGAGCAAGCTCCTATAATTCACCCCTCCACTTT.

There are many counts of this clonotype. The rearrangement links TRBV4-3 to TRBJ2-3; 9 positions agree with TRBD2. Germline CDR1 is LGHNA and CDR2 is YSLEER. Trimming cost V 3 bases and J 4 bases; bases outside gene matches: 11. This CDR3 has 17 residues. The DNA of the CDR3 is TGCGCCAGCAGCCAGACCCCGGGACTAGCAAGGTCAGATACGCAGTATTTT. Encoded protein: CASSQTPGLARSDTQYF.

The chain joins TRBV20-1 to TRBJ1-5; 7 nucleotides line up with TRBD1. The J segment lost 4 bases and the V segment lost 1 base, leaving 10 bases of the junction unmatched. CDR3 length: 16 amino acids. The V gene's germline CDR1 is DFQATT and CDR2 SNEGSKA (reference sequence). CDR3 nucleotide sequence: TGCAGTGCTAGAGCCCCTACACAGGGGTCAAATCAGCCCCAGCATTTT. Translated: CSARAPTQGSNQPQHF.

The J gene is TRBJ2-3, the V gene TRBV7-2, with TRBD2 identical over 15 bases. Germline-derived CDR1 and CDR2 are SGHTA and FQGNSA. This CDR3 comprises 15 residues. V was pared by 4 bases and J by 12 bases, with 8 bases of the junction left unmatched. The DNA of the CDR3 is TGTGCCAGCAGCTGGACTAGCGGGGGGGTGTCTCCCCAGTATTTT. Residues: CASSWTSGGVSPQYF.

This clonotype was counted only a few times. The chain's CDR3 is CASSLGDTDAQPQHF. CDR3 DNA: TGCGCCAGCAGCCTTGGGGACACCGACGCGCAGCCCCAGCATTTT. The rearrangement links TRBV5-1 to TRBJ1-5; D is perhaps TRBD1 (6 bases). Trimming cost V 4 bases and J 7 bases, with 18 bases left between them. CDR1 SGHRS and CDR2 YFSETQ come from the germline V gene. This CDR3 contains 15 residues.

The V call is TRBV7-2, the J call TRBJ1-3; 8 bases align to TRBD1. Germline assignment: CDR1 SGHTA and CDR2 FQGNSA. The CDR3 consists of 17 residues. The V and J ends lost 5 bases and 0 bases, in that order; junction bases with no gene match: 9. The CDR3 here is CASSQTGGGHSGNTIYF. The DNA of the CDR3 is TGTGCCAGCAGCCAAACAGGGGGGGGGCACTCTGGAAACACCATATATTTT.

The rearrangement links TRBV12-3 or TRBV12-4 to TRBJ2-3; TRBD2 matches 7 bases. V was clipped by 5 bases and J by 2 bases; unmatched bases: 7. This CDR3 contains 15 residues. CDR3 residues: CASSPSGTITDTQYF. Here the CDR3 DNA reads TGTGCCAGCAGTCCATCAGGGACTATCACAGATACGCAGTATTTT.

The chain has TRBV2 and TRBJ2-1; D is perhaps TRBD1 (6 bases). Trimming removed 5 bases at V and 4 bases at J, with 15 bases between. CDR3 size: 15 residues. In germline, CDR1 is SNHLY, CDR2 FYNNEI. CDR3 in DNA: TGTGCCAGCAGTATAGACAGGTTAGCTTACAATGAGCAGTTCTTC. This sequence encodes CASSIDRLAYNEQFF. The full variable domain, rest sourced from reference TRBV2 and TRBJ2-1, is EPEVTQTPSHQVTQMGQEVILRCVPISNHLYFYWYRQILGQKVEFLVSFYNNEISEKSEIFDDQFSVERPDGSNFTLKIRSTKLEDSAMYFCASSIDRLAYNEQFFGPGTRLTVL.